This entry lists 16 T cell receptor beta chains sequenced from one sample in a study of OX40 agonist ivuxolimab in advanced cancers. Only in-frame clones appear in the TCRdb table, and some are missing; sequencing was by immunoSEQ multiplex PCR. The data contain tens of thousands of clones, roughly 86% of them singletons. This specimen was CD4+ or CD8+ T cells sorted from blood, taken in a trial of the OX40 agonist ivuxolimab. These receptors all stem from an adult with an advanced solid tumor such as melanoma, head and neck, liver or kidney cancer.

J is TRBJ2-1 and V is TRBV5-1; D gene unclear. Looked up from germline, CDR1 is SGHRS and CDR2 is YFSETQ. The CDR3 loop spans 13 amino acids. V was cut by 2 bases and J by 6 bases, with 9 bases left in between. The CDR3 nucleotides read TGCGCCAGCAGCTTTGGTTCCCCCAATGAGCAGTTCTTC. Encoded protein: CASSFGSPNEQFF.

J is TRBJ1-5 and V is TRBV27, with a tentative D call TRBD1 (5 bases). Trimming cost V 6 bases and J 1 base, with 10 bases left between them. The CDR3 totals 14 residues. Germline V lookup: CDR1 MNHEY, CDR2 SMNVEV (reference sequence). CDR3 loop: CASRPAGSNQPQHF. CDR3 DNA: TGTGCCAGCAGGCCGGCAGGGAGCAATCAGCCCCAGCATTTT.

The chain joins TRBV6-1 to TRBJ2-2; no reliable D call. V lost 3 bases and J 5 bases, leaving 4 bases between the germline ends. Per germline, CDR1 MNHNS and CDR2 SASEGT. The CDR3 totals 12 residues. The CDR3 spells CASSEGTGELFF. The CDR3 DNA sequence: TGTGCCAGCAGTGAGGGGACCGGGGAGCTGTTTTTT.

The rearrangement uses TRBV7-8 and TRBJ2-7; a weak D match, TRBD2 (7 bases). Germline V gene data show CDR1 as SGHVS and CDR2 as FQNEAQ. Trimming removed 3 bases from V and 6 bases from J, with 21 bases in between. The CDR3 length is 16 residues. The CDR3 is CASSFRGGAVNSEQYF. The CDR3, as DNA: TGTGCCAGCAGCTTCCGAGGGGGGGCAGTCAACTCCGAGCAGTACTTC.

The V gene is TRBV6-6, the J gene TRBJ1-5, with 7 bases lining up with TRBD1. Trimming removed 6 bases from V and 3 bases from J; junction bases left unmatched: 8. The CDR3 covers 15 residues. Germline V gives CDR1 MNHNY, CDR2 SVGAGI (reference sequence). CDR3 nucleotide sequence: TGTGCCAGCAGAGACAGGGACTGGGACAATCAGCCCCAGCATTTT. Translation: CASRDRDWDNQPQHF.

The chain links TRBV4-1 to TRBJ1-1; D gene uncertain. The CDR3 has 15 amino acids. V was clipped by 7 bases and J by 1 base, with 16 bases between them. Germline V lookup: CDR1 MGHRA, CDR2 YSYEKL. CDR3 in DNA: TGCGCCAGCACCTCCAACCTGAGGAGGAACACTGAAGCTTTCTTT. It yields the protein CASTSNLRRNTEAFF.

The J gene is TRBJ2-4, the V gene TRBV4-3; no definite D call. The germline V gene encodes CDR1 LGHNA and CDR2 YSLEER. The CDR3 length is 17 residues. V lost 0 bases, J lost 6 bases, and 18 bases lay in between. The CDR3 here is CASSQERFVTTLNIQYF. The DNA for the CDR3 is TGCGCCAGCAGCCAAGAACGGTTCGTAACGACCCTAAACATTCAGTACTTC.

The chain has TRBV18 and TRBJ2-6; 8 positions agree with TRBD2. Losses at the gene ends were 0 bases for V and 0 bases for J; bases not matched to a gene: 7. The CDR3 consists of 19 residues. Germline-derived CDR1 and CDR2 are KGHSH and LQKENI. CDR3 DNA: TGTGCCAGCTCACCACCGATAGGGACTAGGTTCTCTGGGGCCAACGTCCTGACTTTC. Translation gives CASSPPIGTRFSGANVLTF. Combining the CDR3 with reference TRBV18 and TRBJ2-6 gives the whole variable domain NAGVMQNPRHLVRRRGQEARLRCSPMKGHSHVYWYRQLPEEGLKFMVYLQKENIIDESGMPKERFSAEFPKEGPSILRIQQVVRGDSAAYFCASSPPIGTRFSGANVLTFGAGSRLTVL.

This chain connects TRBV2 to TRBJ1-2; TRBD1 matches at 10 bases. J lost 6 bases, V lost 8 bases, and 0 bases had no gene match. The germline V gene encodes CDR1 SNHLY and CDR2 FYNNEI. This CDR3 has 11 residues. CDR3 protein: CASGTGDGYTF. CDR3 DNA sequence: TGTGCCAGCGGGACAGGGGATGGCTACACCTTC.

The chain couples TRBV11-2 to TRBJ2-3; 7 positions agree with TRBD1. Germline trimming cut 5 bases from V and 0 bases from J; bases unmatched to any gene: 2. CDR1 is SGHAT and CDR2 is FQNNGV in the germline V gene. The length of the CDR3 is 14 residues. CDR3 amino acids: CASSPGQSTDTQYF. Here the CDR3 DNA reads TGTGCCAGCAGCCCGGGACAGAGCACAGATACGCAGTATTTT.

In this sample, this clone turned up a few times. V gene TRBV5-6 combines with J gene TRBJ1-1; 7 nucleotides line up with TRBD1. CDR3 length: 13 amino acids. Per the germline V gene, CDR1 is SGHDT and CDR2 is YYEEEE. Losses at the gene ends were 1 base for V and 5 bases for J; bases not matched to a gene: 2. CDR3 region: CASSLTGATEAFF. The CDR3 DNA sequence: TGTGCCAGCAGCTTGACAGGGGCAACTGAAGCTTTCTTT.

This clone was detected only once. The chain recombines TRBV4-2 with TRBJ2-5; 9 nucleotides line up with TRBD1. The CDR3 runs to 15 residues. Losses at the gene ends were 4 bases for V and 5 bases for J; bases not matched to a gene: 8. Looked up from germline, CDR1 is LGHNA and CDR2 is YNFKEQ. The CDR3 region is CASSLLQGADETQYF. Here the CDR3 DNA reads TGTGCCAGCAGCCTATTACAGGGGGCAGACGAGACCCAGTACTTC.

V usage is TRBV29-1 and J usage is TRBJ2-4; the D gene is possibly TRBD2 (7 bases). CDR1 is SQVTM and CDR2 is ANQGSEA in the germline V gene. Trimming removed 4 bases from V and 8 bases from J, with 21 bases in between. The CDR3 consists of 15 residues. The CDR3 protein is CSVVPQFGGQYIQYF. In DNA form, the CDR3 reads TGCAGCGTTGTCCCCCAATTCGGGGGGCAGTACATTCAGTACTTC.

The chain couples TRBV10-3 to TRBJ2-7; D may match TRBD1 or TRBD2 (5 bases each). The V and J ends lost 6 bases and 5 bases respectively, with 23 bases between them. The CDR3 is 16 amino acids. Germline V gene sequence: CDR1 ENHRY, CDR2 SYGVKD. In nucleotides, the CDR3 is TGTGCCATCAGCGAAGGTGTGGGTTCTGGGGGAAACGAGCAGTACTTC. Translation: CAISEGVGSGGNEQYF.

The chain is built from TRBV5-1 and TRBJ2-2, with D possibly TRBD2 on 5 matching bases. Germline CDR1 and CDR2: SGHRS and YFSETQ. The CDR3 is 15 residues long. The germline V and J ends were trimmed by 2 bases and 3 bases, with 11 bases remaining between them. This CDR3 is CASSFELVDTGELFF. DNA for the CDR3: TGCGCCAGCAGCTTCGAACTAGTCGACACCGGGGAGCTGTTTTTT.

The genes are TRBV5-1 and TRBJ1-1; D unclear. Per the germline V gene, CDR1 is SGHRS and CDR2 is YFSETQ. V lost 6 bases and J 8 bases, leaving 20 bases between the germline ends. The CDR3 loop spans 14 amino acids. CDR3 loop: CASTPNPPAPEAFF. The CDR3 nucleotides read TGCGCCAGCACCCCGAATCCCCCTGCTCCCGAAGCTTTCTTT.